This TCR beta chain originates from a study of blood T cell repertoires in COVID-19. Study as a whole: Samples of COVID-19 (acute and convalescent) were obtained from the United States, Italy and Spain.

Authors' analysis steps: By means of reference gene primer amplification, nucleated cell counts were estimated. Profiled with immunoSEQ multiplex PCR; TCRdb holds only in-frame clones, not every one. The V and J calls and the clone size are those of that table, but D and trimming were determined from the DNA. Among 250,000 or so clones listed, more than 75% were seen once. All enrollees were about 18 to 95 years old and from about 25 US areas. Cohorts were based on clinical histories the participants reported. The material sequenced was PBMCs or T cells enriched from blood (not recorded which). The TCR comes from a woman aged 45-65 years who had recovered from COVID-19.

CDR3 amino acids: CAWSPGYTGELFF. In DNA form, the CDR3 reads TGTGCCTGGAGCCCAGGGTACACCGGGGAGCTGTTTTTT. The chain couples TRBV30 to TRBJ2-2, with D possibly TRBD1 on 5 matching bases. Trimming took off 3 bases at V and 3 bases at J, with 8 bases between the two ends. The CDR3 runs to 13 residues. Germline V gene data show CDR1 as GTSNPN and CDR2 as SVGIG (reference sequence).